This TCR beta chain was found in a study of blood T cells in healthy people across ages (dated by TCRdb to between 2014 and 2016). In the study overall: Template switching captured roughly one uniquely barcoded TCR beta cDNA molecule per two T cells in model experiments. Age-related changes in TCR beta repertoire diversity were measured in the study by deep sequencing normalized with unique cDNA molecular identifiers. Four age groups were formed from the donors: young (average roughly 15 years), middle-aged (around 40), aged (around 68) and long-lived (around 82). Using the same blood draw, the study looked at two additional independent replicas of 1 million unique cDNA reads for two donors, one aged 18 to 30 and the other aged 80 or older. Donors of different ages were randomly distributed across sequencing lanes to avoid experimental bias. Study-level results and caveats: Estimates of total diversity based on one million sequenced T cells were considered lower bounds and underestimates. Donor CMV infection status was unknown, potentially confounding age-related changes in expanded clonotypes. Since profiling was done on bulk unsorted PBMCs, naive and antigen-experienced compartments could not be conclusively compared. The long-lived group showed more naive CD4+ T cells, fewer expanded clones and increased TCR diversity than the aged group, suggesting age selection. As age increased, observed TCR beta diversity per million T cells dropped in a roughly linear way, and a significant reduction was already evident by age roughly 36. The percentage of naive T cells measured by flow cytometry correlated strongly with observed TCR beta diversity.

Reading from cysteine to phenylalanine, the CDR3 counts 15 amino acids. Solely the CDR3 DNA is kept, with 45 bases framed from the first base. The V and J ends are trimmed by 0 bases and 2 bases, leaving 14 bases between them. Via the germline V gene (reference sequence), CDR1 is DFQATT and CDR2 SNEGSKA. This clonotype has just a few counts. Its antigen target is currently unknown. The sample holds no much larger clone one base away, and base qualities are not on file. Receptor libraries were prepared by 5' RACE. Sequencing was carried out with an Illumina HiSeq 2500. The second PCR ran for roughly 7 to 12 cycles and used a J-beta primer mix along with a sample-barcoded 5' primer. A template-switch 5' adaptor carrying 12 random nucleotides introduced a unique molecular identifier onto each TCR beta cDNA molecule. Each sample yielded at least 2.5 million CDR3-containing paired-end reads. First-strand cDNA was synthesized from all RNA with the Mint cDNA synthesis kit, primed by a TRBC-specific oligonucleotide. Following uracil-DNA glycosylase treatment, all cDNA underwent a first 18-cycle PCR with the universal primers M1SS and BC2_uni_R. The authors' pipeline ran thus. Normalization of each sample was performed by random selection of 1 million high-quality reads, each carrying a distinct molecular identifier. Reads sharing molecular identifiers were discarded rather than binned into consensus sequences. CDR3 identification, clonotype clustering and error correction used MiTCR with a Q25 quality threshold and the strictest error-elimination algorithm. Lower-bound total TCR beta diversity was estimated with a nonparametric unseen species model using Euler transformation. TCRdb reworked the public reads: Q25 trimming with fastp, MiXCR clone assembly, productive beta chains retained. Records with the same CDR3 protein are collapsed into one entry carrying the most frequent genes and DNA. The V and J calls, along with clone size, are taken from TCRdb and not from the paper's own processing. This sample lists about 1.4 million distinct CDR3 sequences; around 59% were detected once. 6.5% to 8% of the sample is held by the ten biggest clonotypes.

Donors were 40 or so systemically healthy Caucasian individuals from Russia aged roughly 6 to 95 years. Ten milliliters of peripheral blood were drawn from each donor into EDTA-treated Vacutainer tubes. PBMCs were isolated by Ficoll-Paque density-gradient centrifugation, with at least 6 million obtained per sample. Trizol reagent was used to extract total RNA from the PBMCs, yielding at least 6 micrograms per sample. The percentages of naive CD45RAhigh/CD27high T cells were determined by flow cytometry on a PBMC aliquot from every donor. Input material: blood. The source is a man in his late teens or twenties in good health. The sequence links TRBV20-1 to TRBJ2-7, and possibly TRBD2, on 5 matching bases. The nucleotide sequence is TGCAGTGCTAGAGATCTGGGAAGCGGCACCTACGAGCAGTACTTC. It translates to CSARDLGSGTYEQYF.